This T cell receptor (beta chain) derives from a study of Graves' ophthalmopathy and Graves' hyperthyroidism. This clonotype showed up just a few times. Clinicians diagnosed using symptoms, serum thyroxine, TRAb, thyroid ultrasound and orbital computed tomography. Using RNA transcripts, the TCR beta CDR3 regions were amplified. Scientists carried out first-round RT-PCR using HTBI primers and then a second-round multiplex PCR. Each CDR3 protein gets one entry after TCRdb re-called the multiplex PCR reads with MiXCR. The sample carries 580,000 or so distinct CDR3 sequences, 39% recorded once. The CDR3 runs to 12 residues. V lost 8 bases, J lost 3 bases, and 11 bases lay in between.

The V gene is TRBV12-3 or TRBV12-4, the J gene TRBJ2-7, with D maybe TRBD2 (6 bases). The specimen was peripheral blood or thyroid tissue (not recorded which). This TCR was sampled from an adult man with Graves' hyperthyroidism. Written as DNA, the CDR3 is TGTGCCAGCTGCGGGGTGGACTACGAGCAGTACTTC. As protein: CASCGVDYEQYF.